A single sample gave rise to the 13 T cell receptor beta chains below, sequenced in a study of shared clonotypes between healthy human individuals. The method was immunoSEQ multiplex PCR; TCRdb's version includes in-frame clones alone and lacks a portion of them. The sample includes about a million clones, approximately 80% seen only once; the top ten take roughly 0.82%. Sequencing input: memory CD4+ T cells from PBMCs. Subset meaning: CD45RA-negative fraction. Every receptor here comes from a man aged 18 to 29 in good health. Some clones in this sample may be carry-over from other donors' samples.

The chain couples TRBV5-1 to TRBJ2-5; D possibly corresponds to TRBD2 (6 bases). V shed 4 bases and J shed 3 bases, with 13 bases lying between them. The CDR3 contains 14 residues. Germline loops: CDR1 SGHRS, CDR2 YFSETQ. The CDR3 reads CASSPPGGKETQYF. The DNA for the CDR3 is TGCGCCAGCAGCCCGCCCGGGGGAAAAGAGACCCAGTACTTC.

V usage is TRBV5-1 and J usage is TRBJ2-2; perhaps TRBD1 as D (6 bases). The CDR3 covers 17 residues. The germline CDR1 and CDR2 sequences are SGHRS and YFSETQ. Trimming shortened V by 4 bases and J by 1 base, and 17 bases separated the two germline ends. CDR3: CASSTSVWGQNTGELFF. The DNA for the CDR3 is TGCGCCAGCAGCACCTCCGTGTGGGGACAGAACACCGGGGAGCTGTTTTTT.

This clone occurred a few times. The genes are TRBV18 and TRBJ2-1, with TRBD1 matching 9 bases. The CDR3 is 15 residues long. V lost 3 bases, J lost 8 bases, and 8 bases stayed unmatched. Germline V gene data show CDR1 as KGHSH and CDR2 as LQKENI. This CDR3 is CASSPRDRAEYEQFF. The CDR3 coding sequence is TGTGCCAGCTCACCCCGGGACAGGGCTGAATATGAGCAGTTCTTC.

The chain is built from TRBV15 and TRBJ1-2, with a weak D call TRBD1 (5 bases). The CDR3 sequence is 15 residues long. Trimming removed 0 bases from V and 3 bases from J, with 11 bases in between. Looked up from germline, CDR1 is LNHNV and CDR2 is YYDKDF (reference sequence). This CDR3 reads CATSRDLRDYYGYTF. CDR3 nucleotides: TGTGCCACCAGCAGAGATCTGAGGGACTACTATGGCTACACCTTC.

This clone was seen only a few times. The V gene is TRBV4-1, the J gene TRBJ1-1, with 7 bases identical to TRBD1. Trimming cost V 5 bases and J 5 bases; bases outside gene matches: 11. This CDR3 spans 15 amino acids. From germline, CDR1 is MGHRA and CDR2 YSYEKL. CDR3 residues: CASSSMTGTETEAFF. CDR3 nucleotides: TGCGCCAGCAGCTCAATGACCGGGACAGAGACTGAAGCTTTCTTT.

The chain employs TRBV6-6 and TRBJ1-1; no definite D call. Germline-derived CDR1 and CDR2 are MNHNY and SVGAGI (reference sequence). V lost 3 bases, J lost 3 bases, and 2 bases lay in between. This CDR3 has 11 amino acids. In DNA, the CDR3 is TGTGCCAGCAGTTATGACACTGAAGCTTTCTTT. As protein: CASSYDTEAFF.

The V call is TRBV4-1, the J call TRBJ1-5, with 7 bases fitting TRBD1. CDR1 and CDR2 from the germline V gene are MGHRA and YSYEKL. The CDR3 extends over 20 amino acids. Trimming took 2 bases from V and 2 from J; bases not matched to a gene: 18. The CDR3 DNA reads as TGCGCCAGCAGCCAACATCGGGGGAACAGGGGCGCTAAGGGCAATCAGCCCCAGCATTTT. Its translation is CASSQHRGNRGAKGNQPQHF.

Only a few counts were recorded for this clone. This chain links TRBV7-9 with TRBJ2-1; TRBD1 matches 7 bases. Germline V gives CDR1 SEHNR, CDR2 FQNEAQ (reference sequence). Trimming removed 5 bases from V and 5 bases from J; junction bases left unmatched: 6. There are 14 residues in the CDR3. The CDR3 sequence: CASSIHDRDNEQFF. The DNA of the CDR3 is TGTGCCAGCAGCATCCACGACAGGGACAATGAGCAGTTCTTC.

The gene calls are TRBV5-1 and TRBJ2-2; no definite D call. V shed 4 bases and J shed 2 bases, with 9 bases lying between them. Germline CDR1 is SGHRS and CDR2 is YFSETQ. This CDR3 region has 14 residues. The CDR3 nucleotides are TGCGCCAGCAGCAGGAACGGAAACACCGGGGAGCTGTTTTTT. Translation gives CASSRNGNTGELFF.

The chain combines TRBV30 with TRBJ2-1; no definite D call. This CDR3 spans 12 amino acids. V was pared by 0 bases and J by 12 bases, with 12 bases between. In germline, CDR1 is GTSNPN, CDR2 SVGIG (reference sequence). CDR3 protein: CAWSVQFDGQFF. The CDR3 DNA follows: TGTGCCTGGAGTGTACAATTTGACGGGCAGTTCTTC.

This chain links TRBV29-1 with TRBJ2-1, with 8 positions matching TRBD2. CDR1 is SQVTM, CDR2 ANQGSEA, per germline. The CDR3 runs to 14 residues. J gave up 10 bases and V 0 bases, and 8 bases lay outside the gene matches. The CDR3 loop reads CSVEDFSAGDEQFF. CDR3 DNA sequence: TGCAGCGTTGAAGATTTTTCAGCGGGAGACGAGCAGTTCTTC.

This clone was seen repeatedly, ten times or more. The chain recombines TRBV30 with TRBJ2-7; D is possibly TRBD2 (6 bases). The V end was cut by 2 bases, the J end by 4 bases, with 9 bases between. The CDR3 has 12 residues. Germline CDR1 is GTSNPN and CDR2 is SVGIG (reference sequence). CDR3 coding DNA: TGTGCCTGGAGTAGGAGGGGATACGAGCAGTACTTC. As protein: CAWSRRGYEQYF.

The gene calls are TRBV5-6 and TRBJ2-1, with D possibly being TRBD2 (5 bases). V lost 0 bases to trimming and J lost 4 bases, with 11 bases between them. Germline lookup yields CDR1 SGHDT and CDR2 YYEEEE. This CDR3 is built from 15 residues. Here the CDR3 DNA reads TGTGCCAGCAGCTTGGAAAGCCCGGGGTACAATGAGCAGTTCTTC. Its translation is CASSLESPGYNEQFF. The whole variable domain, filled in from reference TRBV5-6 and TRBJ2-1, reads DAGVTQSPTHLIKTRGQQVTLRCSPKSGHDTVSWYQQALGQGPQFIFQYYEEEERQRGNFPDRFSGHQFPNYSSELNVNALLLGDSALYLCASSLESPGYNEQFFGPGTRLTVL.